A selection of T cell receptor beta chains follows, all from one sample in a study of blood T cell repertoires in COVID-19. Generated by immunoSEQ multiplex PCR, the TCRdb table keeps only in-frame clones and is missing some. The repertoire holds roughly 220,000 clones, with almost 90% as singletons. Sequencing was done on a sample of PBMCs or T cells enriched from blood (not recorded which). These TCRs come from a man aged 25 to 40 who had been exposed to COVID-19. The CDR3 runs from the conserved cysteine through the conserved F or W. Fields, in order: clone size, J gene, V gene, D gene, CDR3 protein, CDR3 DNA. D genes are given only for firm matches. Expanded clones get a size class; other rows say once, few or many, or leave the size out.

>NA|TRBJ1-1|TRBV7-7|NA
CASSLWSPDSLNTEAFF
TGTGCCAGCAGCTTGTGGTCTCCGGACAGCTTAAACACTGAAGCTTTCTTT
>once|TRBJ2-3|TRBV19|NA
CASSIGGRSTDTQYF
TGTGCCAGTAGTATAGGTGGCAGGAGCACAGATACGCAGTATTTT
>NA|TRBJ2-7|TRBV5-6|TRBD2
CASSGGGTGYSYEQYF
TGTGCCAGCAGCGGGGGGGGTACAGGCTACTCCTACGAGCAGTACTTC
>NA|TRBJ1-2|TRBV30|NA
CAWIAADRNYGYTF
TGTGCCTGGATTGCCGCCGACAGAAACTATGGCTACACCTTC
>once|TRBJ2-4|TRBV4-2|TRBD2
CASSQGAGVQNIQYF
TGTGCCAGCAGCCAAGGGGCGGGGGTTCAAAACATTCAGTACTTC
>NA|TRBJ2-1|TRBV5-1|TRBD2
CASSPRKAGGPDNEQFF
TGCGCCAGCAGCCCCCGGAAAGCGGGGGGGCCCGACAATGAGCAGTTCTTC
>NA|TRBJ2-3|TRBV29-1|NA
CSAYRVGTDTQYF
TGCAGCGCCTACAGGGTTGGTACAGATACGCAGTATTTT
>once|TRBJ1-2|TRBV6-5|TRBD1
CASSYCVGGKCGYTF
TGTGCCAGCAGTTACTGTGTAGGGGGCAAATGTGGCTACACCTTC
>NA|TRBJ2-1|TRBV27|TRBD2
CASSLTGTSGVYNEQFF
TGTGCCAGCAGTTTAACTGGGACTAGCGGGGTGTACAATGAGCAGTTCTTC
>NA|TRBJ2-7|TRBV6-5|NA
CASSRGQPYEQYF
TGTGCCAGCAGCCGCGGACAGCCCTACGAGCAGTACTTC
>NA|TRBJ1-6|TRBV15|TRBD1
CATSGGTGDSPLHF
TGTGCCACCAGTGGGGGGACAGGGGATTCACCCCTCCACTTT
>NA|TRBJ2-1|TRBV27|TRBD1
CASSSRTGVLFF
TGTGCCAGCAGTTCCCGGACAGGGGTTCTGTTCTTC
>NA|TRBJ1-1|TRBV7-3|NA
CASSLMGAGNTEAFF
TGTGCCAGCAGCTTAATGGGGGCGGGGAACACTGAAGCTTTCTTT
>NA|TRBJ1-2|TRBV2|NA
CASNQGRGYTF
TGTGCCAGCAATCAGGGGCGAGGCTACACCTTC
>NA|TRBJ2-4|TRBV7-2|TRBD1
CASSPQGAAKNIQYF
TGTGCCAGCAGCCCGCAGGGGGCGGCCAAAAACATTCAGTACTTC
>NA|TRBJ1-6|TRBV21-1|NA
CASKGFCAIKDSPLHF
TGTGCCAGCAAGGGGTTTTGTGCAATCAAGGATTCACCCCTCCACTTT
>NA|TRBJ2-3|TRBV7-3|NA
CASSQSDGEPATDTQYF
TGTGCCAGCAGCCAAAGTGATGGGGAGCCGGCCACAGATACGCAGTATTTT